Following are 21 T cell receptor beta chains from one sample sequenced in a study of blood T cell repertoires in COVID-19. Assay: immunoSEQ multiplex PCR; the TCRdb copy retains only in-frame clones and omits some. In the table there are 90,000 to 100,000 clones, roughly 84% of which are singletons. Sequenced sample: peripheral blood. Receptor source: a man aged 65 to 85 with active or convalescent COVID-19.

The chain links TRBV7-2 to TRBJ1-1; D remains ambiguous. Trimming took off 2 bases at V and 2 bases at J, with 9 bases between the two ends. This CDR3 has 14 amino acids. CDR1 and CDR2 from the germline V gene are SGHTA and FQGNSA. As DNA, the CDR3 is TGTGCCAGCAGCTTATTTAGTGATAACACTGAAGCTTTCTTT. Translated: CASSLFSDNTEAFF.

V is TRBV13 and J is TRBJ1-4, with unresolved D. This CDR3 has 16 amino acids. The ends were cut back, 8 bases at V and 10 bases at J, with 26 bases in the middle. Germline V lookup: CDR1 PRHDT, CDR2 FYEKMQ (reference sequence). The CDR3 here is CASGLTSGIGVRKLFF. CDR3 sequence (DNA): TGTGCCAGCGGACTGACCTCGGGCATAGGTGTAAGAAAACTGTTTTTT.

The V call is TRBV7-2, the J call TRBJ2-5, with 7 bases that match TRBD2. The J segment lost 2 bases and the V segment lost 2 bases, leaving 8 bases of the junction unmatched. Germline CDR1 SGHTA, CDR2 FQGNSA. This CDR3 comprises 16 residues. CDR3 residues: CASSLMIASGQETQYF. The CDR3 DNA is TGTGCCAGCAGCTTAATGATAGCTAGCGGACAAGAGACCCAGTACTTC.

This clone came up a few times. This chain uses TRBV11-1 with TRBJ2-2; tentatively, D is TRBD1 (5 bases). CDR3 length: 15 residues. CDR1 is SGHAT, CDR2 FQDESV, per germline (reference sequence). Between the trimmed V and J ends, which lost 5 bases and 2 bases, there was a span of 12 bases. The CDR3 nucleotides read TGTGCCAGCAGCCACAGGAGCTCCAACACCGGGGAGCTGTTTTTT. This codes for CASSHRSSNTGELFF. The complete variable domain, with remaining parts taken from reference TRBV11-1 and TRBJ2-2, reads EAEVAQSPRYKITEKSQAVAFWCDPISGHATLYWYRQILGQGPELLVQFQDESVVDDSQLPKDRFSAERLKGVDSTLKIQPAELGDSAMYLCASSHRSSNTGELFFGEGSRLTVL.

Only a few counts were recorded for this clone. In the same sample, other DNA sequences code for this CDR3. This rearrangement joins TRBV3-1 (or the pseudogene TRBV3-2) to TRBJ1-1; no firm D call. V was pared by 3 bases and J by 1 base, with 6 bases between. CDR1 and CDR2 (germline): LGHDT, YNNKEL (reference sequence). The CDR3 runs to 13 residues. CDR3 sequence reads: CASSQPGNTEAFF. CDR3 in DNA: TGTGCCAGCAGCCAGCCAGGGAACACTGAAGCTTTCTTT.

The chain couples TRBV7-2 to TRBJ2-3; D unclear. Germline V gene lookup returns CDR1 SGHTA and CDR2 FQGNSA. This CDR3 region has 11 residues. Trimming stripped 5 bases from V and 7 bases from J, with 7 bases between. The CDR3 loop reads CASSEQNTQYF. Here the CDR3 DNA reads TGTGCCAGCAGCGAACAGAATACGCAGTATTTT.

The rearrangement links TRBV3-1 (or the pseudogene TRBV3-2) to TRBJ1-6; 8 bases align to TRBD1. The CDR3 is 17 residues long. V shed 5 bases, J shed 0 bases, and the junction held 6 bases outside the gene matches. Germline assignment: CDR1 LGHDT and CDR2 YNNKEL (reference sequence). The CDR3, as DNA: TGTGCCAGCAGCTCTCGGACAGGGAGCTCCTATAATTCACCCCTCCACTTT. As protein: CASSSRTGSSYNSPLHF.

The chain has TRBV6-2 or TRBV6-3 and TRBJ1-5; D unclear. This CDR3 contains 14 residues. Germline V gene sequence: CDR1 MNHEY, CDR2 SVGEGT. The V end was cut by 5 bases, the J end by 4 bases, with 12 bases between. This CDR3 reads CASSKQSDNQPQHF. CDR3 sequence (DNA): TGTGCCAGCAGTAAACAGTCCGATAATCAGCCCCAGCATTTT.

This chain's CDR3 is CASSEGGSSYNSPLHF. CDR3 sequence (DNA): TGTGCCAGCAGTGAAGGCGGAAGCTCCTATAATTCACCCCTCCACTTT. The chain joins TRBV2 to TRBJ1-6; D is unclear. This CDR3 contains 16 residues. Trimming took off 1 base at V and 0 bases at J, with 7 bases between the two ends. The germline CDR1 and CDR2 sequences are SNHLY and FYNNEI.

Written as DNA, the CDR3 is TGTGCCAGCAGCCCCACTAGCGGGGGGGCAGTTATCGCAGATACGCAGTATTTT. Protein: CASSPTSGGAVIADTQYF. The chain employs TRBV7-9 and TRBJ2-3; 13 bases are a match to TRBD2. The CDR3 is 18 residues long. Trimming at V came to 5 bases and at J to 4 bases, leaving 12 bases not matched to a gene. CDR1 and CDR2 (germline): SEHNR, FQNEAQ (reference sequence).

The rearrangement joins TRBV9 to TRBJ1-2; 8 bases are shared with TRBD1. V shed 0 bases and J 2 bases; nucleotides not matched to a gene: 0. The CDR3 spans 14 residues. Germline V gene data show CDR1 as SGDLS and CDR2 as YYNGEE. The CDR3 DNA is TGTGCCAGCAGCGTAGGGGACAGGAACTATGGCTACACCTTC. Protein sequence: CASSVGDRNYGYTF.

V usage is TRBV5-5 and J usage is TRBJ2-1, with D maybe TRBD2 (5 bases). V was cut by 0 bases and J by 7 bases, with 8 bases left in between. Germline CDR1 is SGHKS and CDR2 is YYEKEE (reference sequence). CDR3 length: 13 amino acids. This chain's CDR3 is CASSLDRLNEQFF. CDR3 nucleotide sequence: TGTGCCAGCAGCTTGGATAGACTAAATGAGCAGTTCTTC. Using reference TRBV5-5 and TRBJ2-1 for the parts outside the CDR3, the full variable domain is DAGVTQSPTHLIKTRGQQVTLRCSPISGHKSVSWYQQVLGQGPQFIFQYYEKEERGRGNFPDRFSARQFPNYSSELNVNALLLGDSALYLCASSLDRLNEQFFGPGTRLTVL.

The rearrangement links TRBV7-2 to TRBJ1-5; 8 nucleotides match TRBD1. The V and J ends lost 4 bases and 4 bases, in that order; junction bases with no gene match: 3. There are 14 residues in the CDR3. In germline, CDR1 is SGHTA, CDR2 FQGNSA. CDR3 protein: CASSSDRGNQPQHF. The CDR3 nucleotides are TGTGCCAGCAGCTCCGACAGGGGAAATCAGCCCCAGCATTTT.

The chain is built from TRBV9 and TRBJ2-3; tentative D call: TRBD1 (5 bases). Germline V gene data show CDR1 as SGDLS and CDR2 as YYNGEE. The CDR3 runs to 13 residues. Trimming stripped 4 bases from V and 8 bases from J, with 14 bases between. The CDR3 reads CASSFVPQGTQYF. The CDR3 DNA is TGTGCCAGCAGCTTCGTGCCGCAGGGTACGCAGTATTTT.

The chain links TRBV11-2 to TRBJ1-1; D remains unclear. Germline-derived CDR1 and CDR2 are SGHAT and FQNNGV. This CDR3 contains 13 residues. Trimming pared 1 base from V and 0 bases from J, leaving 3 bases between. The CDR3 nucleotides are TGTGCCAGCAGCTTAGCTCTGAACACTGAAGCTTTCTTT. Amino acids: CASSLALNTEAFF.

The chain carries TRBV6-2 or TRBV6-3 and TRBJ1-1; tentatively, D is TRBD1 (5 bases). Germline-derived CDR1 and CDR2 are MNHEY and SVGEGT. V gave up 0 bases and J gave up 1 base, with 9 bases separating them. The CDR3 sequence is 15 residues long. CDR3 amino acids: CASSYSRDRNTEAFF. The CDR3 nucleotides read TGTGCCAGCAGTTACTCCAGGGATAGGAACACTGAAGCTTTCTTT.

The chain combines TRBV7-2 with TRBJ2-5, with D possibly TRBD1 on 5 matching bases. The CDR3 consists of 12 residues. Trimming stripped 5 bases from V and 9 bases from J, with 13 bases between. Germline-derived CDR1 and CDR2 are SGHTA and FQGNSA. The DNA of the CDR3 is TGTGCCAGCAGCCAAAACAGGTGGGCCCAGTACTTC. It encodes CASSQNRWAQYF.

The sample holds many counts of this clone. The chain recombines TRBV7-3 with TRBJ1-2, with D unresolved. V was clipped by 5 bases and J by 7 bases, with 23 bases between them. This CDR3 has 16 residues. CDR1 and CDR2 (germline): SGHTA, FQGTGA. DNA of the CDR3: TGTGCCAGCAGCCCCCGCGGCAGGATCCAGAGGGCTGGCTACACCTTC. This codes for CASSPRGRIQRAGYTF.

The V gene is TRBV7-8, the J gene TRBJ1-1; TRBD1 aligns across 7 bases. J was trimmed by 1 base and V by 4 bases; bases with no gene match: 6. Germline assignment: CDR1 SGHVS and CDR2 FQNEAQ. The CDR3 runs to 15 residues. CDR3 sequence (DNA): TGTGCCAGCAGCTCCCTAGGGGGCCGGAACACTGAAGCTTTCTTT. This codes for CASSSLGGRNTEAFF.

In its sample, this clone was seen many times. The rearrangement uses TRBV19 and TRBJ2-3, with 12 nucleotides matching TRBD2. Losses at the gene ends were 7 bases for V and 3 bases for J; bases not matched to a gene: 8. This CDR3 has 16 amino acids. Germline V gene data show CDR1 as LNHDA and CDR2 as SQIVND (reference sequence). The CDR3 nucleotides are TGTGCCAGTACCCCCCGACTAGCGGGAGATACAGATACGCAGTATTTT. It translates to CASTPRLAGDTDTQYF. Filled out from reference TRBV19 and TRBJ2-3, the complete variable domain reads DGGITQSPKYLFRKEGQNVTLSCEQNLNHDAMYWYRQDPGQGLRLIYYSQIVNDFQKGDIAEGYSVSREKKESFPLTVTSAQKNPTAFYLCASTPRLAGDTDTQYFGPGTRLTVL.

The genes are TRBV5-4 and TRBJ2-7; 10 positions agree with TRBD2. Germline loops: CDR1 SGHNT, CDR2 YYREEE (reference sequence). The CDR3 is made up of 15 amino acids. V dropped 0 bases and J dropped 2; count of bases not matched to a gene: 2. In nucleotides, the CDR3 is TGTGCCAGCAGCTTGGGGACTAGCGGAGCCTACGAGCAGTACTTC. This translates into CASSLGTSGAYEQYF.